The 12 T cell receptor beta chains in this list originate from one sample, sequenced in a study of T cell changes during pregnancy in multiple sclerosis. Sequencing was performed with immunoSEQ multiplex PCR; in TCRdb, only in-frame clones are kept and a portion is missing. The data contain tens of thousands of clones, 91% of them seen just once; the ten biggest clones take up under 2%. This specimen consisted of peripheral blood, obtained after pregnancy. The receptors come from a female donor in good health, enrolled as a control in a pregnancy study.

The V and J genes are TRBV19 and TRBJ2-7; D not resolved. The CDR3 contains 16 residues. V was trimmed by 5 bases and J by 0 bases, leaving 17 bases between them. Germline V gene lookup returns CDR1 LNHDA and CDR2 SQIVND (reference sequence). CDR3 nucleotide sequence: TGTGCCAGTAGTTCTCTTTTGAGCTCGAGCTCCTACGAGCAGTACTTC. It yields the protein CASSSLLSSSSYEQYF.

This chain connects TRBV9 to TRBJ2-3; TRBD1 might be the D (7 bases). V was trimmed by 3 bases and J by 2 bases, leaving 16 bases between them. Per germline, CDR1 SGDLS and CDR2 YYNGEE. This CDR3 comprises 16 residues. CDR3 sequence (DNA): TGTGCCAGCAGCGCAGGGGGGCGGGACTCCACAGATACGCAGTATTTT. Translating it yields CASSAGGRDSTDTQYF.

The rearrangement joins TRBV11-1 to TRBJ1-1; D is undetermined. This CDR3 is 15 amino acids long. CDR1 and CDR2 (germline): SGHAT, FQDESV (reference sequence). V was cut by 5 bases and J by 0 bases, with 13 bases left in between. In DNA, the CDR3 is TGTGCCAGCAGCACTCGATCAGGCCTGAACACTGAAGCTTTCTTT. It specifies CASSTRSGLNTEAFF.

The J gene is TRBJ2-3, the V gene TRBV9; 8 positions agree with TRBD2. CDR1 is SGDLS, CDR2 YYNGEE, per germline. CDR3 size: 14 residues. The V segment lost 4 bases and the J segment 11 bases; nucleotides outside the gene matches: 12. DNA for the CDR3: TGTGCCAGCAGCACCGGGGGGGACTATCGGGGGCAGTATTTT. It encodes CASSTGGDYRGQYF.

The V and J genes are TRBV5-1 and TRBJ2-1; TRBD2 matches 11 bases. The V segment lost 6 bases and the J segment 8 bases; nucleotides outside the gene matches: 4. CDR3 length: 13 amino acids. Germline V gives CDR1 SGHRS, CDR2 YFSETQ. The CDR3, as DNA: TGCGCCAGCACTAGCGGGGGGAGGTATGAGCAGTTCTTC. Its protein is CASTSGGRYEQFF.

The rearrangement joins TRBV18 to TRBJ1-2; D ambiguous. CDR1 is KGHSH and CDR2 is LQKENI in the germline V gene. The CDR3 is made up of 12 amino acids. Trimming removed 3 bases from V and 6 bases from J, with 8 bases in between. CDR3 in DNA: TGTGCCAGCTCACCCGGGATGGATGGCTACACCTTC. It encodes CASSPGMDGYTF.

In DNA form, the CDR3 reads TGTGCCAGCAGTTTATCTGGGGGGACGCAGTATTTT. This encodes CASSLSGGTQYF. This sequence joins TRBV27 and TRBJ2-3, with a possible D match to TRBD2 (6 bases). V lost 0 bases, J lost 9 bases, and 7 bases lay in between. CDR1 is MNHEY and CDR2 is SMNVEV in the germline V gene (reference sequence). The CDR3 loop spans 12 amino acids.

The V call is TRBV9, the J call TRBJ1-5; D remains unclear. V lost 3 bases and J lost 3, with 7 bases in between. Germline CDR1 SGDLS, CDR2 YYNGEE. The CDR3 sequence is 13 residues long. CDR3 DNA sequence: TGTGCCAGCAGCGGGGCAGACAATCAGCCCCAGCATTTT. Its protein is CASSGADNQPQHF.

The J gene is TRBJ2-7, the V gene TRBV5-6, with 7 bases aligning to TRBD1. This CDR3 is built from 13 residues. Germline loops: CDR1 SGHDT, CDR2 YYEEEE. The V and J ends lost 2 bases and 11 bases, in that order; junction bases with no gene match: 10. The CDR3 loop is CASSFRDSPNEYF. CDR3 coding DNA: TGTGCCAGCAGCTTCAGGGACAGCCCGAATGAGTACTTC.

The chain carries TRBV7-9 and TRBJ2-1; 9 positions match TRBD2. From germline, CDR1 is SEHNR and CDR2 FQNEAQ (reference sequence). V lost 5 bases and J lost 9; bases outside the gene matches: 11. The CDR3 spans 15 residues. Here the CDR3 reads CASSLSGGGAGEQFF. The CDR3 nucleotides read TGTGCCAGCAGCCTCTCTGGCGGGGGGGCCGGTGAGCAGTTCTTC.

CDR3 in DNA: TGTGCCAGCAGCTTAGTCGTGGGCGGGGGGCTACAAGAGACCCAGTACTTC. It specifies CASSLVVGGGLQETQYF. The chain uses TRBV11-2 and TRBJ2-5; 8 bases align to TRBD2. Losses at the gene ends were 1 base for V and 2 bases for J; bases not matched to a gene: 9. Germline CDR1 and CDR2: SGHAT and FQNNGV. The CDR3 is made up of 17 amino acids.

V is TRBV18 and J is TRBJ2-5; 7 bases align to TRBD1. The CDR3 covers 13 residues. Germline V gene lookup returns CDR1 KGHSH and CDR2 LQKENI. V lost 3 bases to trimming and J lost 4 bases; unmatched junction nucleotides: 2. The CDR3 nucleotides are TGTGCCAGCTCACCCAACAGGGGAGAGACCCAGTACTTC. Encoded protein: CASSPNRGETQYF.